The T cell receptor (beta chain) under discussion was sequenced for a study of blood T cell repertoires in COVID-19. Turning to the study itself: Acute-phase and convalescent COVID-19 samples originated in the United States, Italy and Spain.

V lost 3 bases and J 4 bases, leaving 10 bases between the germline ends. Germline V gene sequence: CDR1 LNHDA, CDR2 SQIVND (reference sequence). This CDR3 is 14 amino acids long. Clones were read by immunoSEQ multiplex PCR, and TCRdb kept only the in-frame ones, dropping some. This table holds fewer than 150,000 clones, approximately 86% found once. This clone was picked up a small number of times. The specimen sequenced was peripheral blood. The sequence derives from a human donor in a cohort sampled during active COVID-19. The chain joins TRBV19 to TRBJ1-5; D remains ambiguous. The CDR3 spells CASSIEFGNQPQHF. The DNA of the CDR3 is TGTGCCAGTAGTATCGAGTTCGGGAATCAGCCCCAGCATTTT. The variable domain in full, completed from reference TRBV19 and TRBJ1-5, reads DGGITQSPKYLFRKEGQNVTLSCEQNLNHDAMYWYRQDPGQGLRLIYYSQIVNDFQKGDIAEGYSVSREKKESFPLTVTSAQKNPTAFYLCASSIEFGNQPQHFGDGTRLSIL.